These 6 T cell receptor beta chains originate from one sample sequenced in a study of beta chain features in type 1 diabetes. Study outcomes and limitations: TCRB CDR3s were moderately but significantly shorter in Type 1 diabetes patients in all four CD4+ subsets.

The antigens of these receptors remain unknown. The whole isolated RNA underwent reverse transcription, so sequencing captured expressed TCRB transcripts. Sequenced by immunoSEQ multiplex PCR; TCRdb stores in-frame clones only, minus some. Of around 250,000 clones listed, approximately 15% are singletons. The sequencing sample was made of naive CD4+ T cells from blood. The receptors derive from a man aged 25-40 years with type 1 diabetes.

This clone has more than one count but fewer than ten. The genes are TRBV7-6 and TRBJ2-1; 7 nucleotides align to TRBD1. The V and J ends lost 1 base and 4 bases, in that order; junction bases with no gene match: 7. The CDR3 has 16 amino acids. The V gene's germline CDR1 is SGHVS and CDR2 FNYEAQ. Written as DNA, the CDR3 is TGTGCCAGCAGCTTAGGCCGCGCGACAGGGTACAATGAGCAGTTCTTC. This gives the protein CASSLGRATGYNEQFF. Full variable domain (outside the CDR3, taken from reference TRBV7-6 and TRBJ2-1): GAGVSQSPRYKVTKRGQDVALRCDPISGHVSLYWYRQALGQGPEFLTYFNYEAQQDKSGLPNDRFSAERPEGSISTLTIQRTEQRDSAMYRCASSLGRATGYNEQFFGPGTRLTVL.

The chain couples TRBV10-3 to TRBJ2-1, with a possible D match to TRBD1 (6 bases). Trimming took 7 bases from V and 11 from J, leaving 15 bases between them. The CDR3 is 12 amino acids. Germline assignment: CDR1 ENHRY and CDR2 SYGVKD. CDR3 DNA: TGTGCCATCACTCCGACAGGCTTAAAGCAGTTCTTC. Encoded protein: CAITPTGLKQFF.

A few counts support this clone. The gene calls are TRBV11-2 and TRBJ2-1, with 10 bases that match TRBD2. Germline V lookup: CDR1 SGHAT, CDR2 FQNNGV. J lost 7 bases, V lost 5 bases, and 5 bases had no gene match. CDR3 length equals 14 residues. CDR3 in DNA: TGTGCCAGCAGCGCCGCTAGCGGGGGAAATGAGCAGTTCTTC. This gives the protein CASSAASGGNEQFF.

This clone was picked up a small number of times. This chain uses TRBV19 with TRBJ2-2, with a tentative D call TRBD1 (5 bases). The length of the CDR3 is 14 residues. The V end lost 10 bases, the J end lost 3 bases, and 15 bases lay between the germline ends. Germline CDR1 is LNHDA and CDR2 is SQIVND (reference sequence). This CDR3 is CATTTGRDTGELFF. The DNA of the CDR3 is TGTGCCACCACAACAGGCCGCGACACCGGGGAGCTGTTTTTT.

There are a few counts of this clone. The chain recombines TRBV10-2 with TRBJ2-7, with 7 nucleotides matching TRBD1. The CDR3 sequence is 14 residues long. Germline-derived CDR1 and CDR2 are WSHSY and SAAADI. The V gene end was trimmed by 1 base and the J gene end by 6 bases; junction bases not matched to a gene: 6. The DNA of the CDR3 is TGCGCCAGCAGTGAGTATAGGGGGCCAGCCGAGCAGTACTTC. Amino acid sequence: CASSEYRGPAEQYF.

This clone showed up just a few times. The chain recombines TRBV14 with TRBJ2-1, with TRBD2 matching over 9 bases. The length of the CDR3 is 14 residues. Trimming at V came to 2 bases and at J to 6 bases, leaving 2 bases not matched to a gene. Germline V gives CDR1 SGHDN, CDR2 FVKESK. CDR3 bases: TGTGCCAGCAGCCAAACGACTAGCGGCAATGAGCAGTTCTTC. Residues: CASSQTTSGNEQFF.